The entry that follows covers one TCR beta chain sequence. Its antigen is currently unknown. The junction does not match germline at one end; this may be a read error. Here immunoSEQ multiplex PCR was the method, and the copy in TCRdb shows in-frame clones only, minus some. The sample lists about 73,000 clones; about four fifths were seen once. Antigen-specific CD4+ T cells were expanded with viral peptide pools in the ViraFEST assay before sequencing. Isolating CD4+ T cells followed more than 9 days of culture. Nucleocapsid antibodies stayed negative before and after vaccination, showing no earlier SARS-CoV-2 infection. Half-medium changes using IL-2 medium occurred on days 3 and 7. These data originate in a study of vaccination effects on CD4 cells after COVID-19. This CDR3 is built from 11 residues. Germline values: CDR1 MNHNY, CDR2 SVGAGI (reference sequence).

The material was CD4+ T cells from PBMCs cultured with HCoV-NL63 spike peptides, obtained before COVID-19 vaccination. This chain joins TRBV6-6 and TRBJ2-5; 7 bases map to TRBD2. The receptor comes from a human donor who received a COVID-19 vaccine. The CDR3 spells CASRQERGRHF. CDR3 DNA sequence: TGTGCCAGCAGACAAGAGCGGGGCCGCCACTTC.